The sequence of this T cell receptor beta chain was determined in a study of T-cell memory formation after mild COVID-19. Study outcomes and limitations: Nothing showed for sure that second-wave clones peaking on day 37 were SARS-CoV-2 specific. The study found balanced CD4/CD8 in clones contracting day 15 to 85 and a CD4+ lean in later expanders.

This clonotype was counted only a few times. Antigen: not known. Employing constant-segment primers, 5'RACE generated TCR alpha and TCR beta cDNA libraries bearing sample barcodes and UMIs. TCRdb called the 5' RACE reads again in MiXCR, with one record for every CDR3 protein. Of about 140,000 distinct CDR3 sequences detected, roughly 13% appear once; the ten largest clones hold about 26%. Trimming cost V 0 bases and J 0 bases, with 11 bases left between them. The V gene's germline CDR1 is ENHRY and CDR2 SYGVKD. There are 16 residues in the CDR3. This sequence joins TRBV10-3 and TRBJ1-1, with a weak D call TRBD1 (5 bases). The receptor's source is an adult woman who had mild COVID-19 (a few samples of this study predate the infection). Cell type and time point are not known. Sequenced input: PBMCs or a T cell subset sorted from them (not recorded which). The CDR3 nucleotides read TGTGCCATCAGTGAGTCGACGGGGGGTATGAACACTGAAGCTTTCTTT. Translation: CAISESTGGMNTEAFF.